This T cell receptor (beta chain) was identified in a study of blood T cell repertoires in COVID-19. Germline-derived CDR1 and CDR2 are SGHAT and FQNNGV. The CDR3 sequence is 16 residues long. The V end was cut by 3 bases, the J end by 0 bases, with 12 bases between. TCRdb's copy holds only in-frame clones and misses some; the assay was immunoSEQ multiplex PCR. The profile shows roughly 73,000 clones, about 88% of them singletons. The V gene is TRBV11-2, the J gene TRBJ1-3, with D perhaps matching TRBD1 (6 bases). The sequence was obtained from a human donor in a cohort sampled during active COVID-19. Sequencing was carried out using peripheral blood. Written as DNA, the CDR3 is TGTGCCAGCAGCTTCGGACAGTGGAGCTCTGGAAACACCATATATTTT. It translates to CASSFGQWSSGNTIYF.